This record concerns one T cell receptor (beta chain) sequence. This clone was counted a few times. This receptor's antigen is unknown. Base qualities are not at hand, and no much larger clone is one base apart. This sample is part of a study of CD8+ T cells in alopecia areata (dated by TCRdb to the late 2010s). Describing the broader study: Treated patients were enrolled in an open-label pilot trial of oral tofacitinib, 5 to 10 mg twice daily, for moderate-to-severe alopecia areata. High-throughput TCRbeta sequencing was used to examine T cell clonal expansion in alopecia areata in both the C3H/HeJ mouse model and human patients. TCRbeta CDR3 regions were amplified by immunoSEQ multiplex PCR using 35 Vbeta forward and 13 Jbeta reverse primers. For the treated patients, the SALT score, which quantifies what percentage of scalp surface area is affected, served as the measure of disease severity. Patients stayed on tofacitinib for 6 to 18 months and then had 6 months of follow-up off drug so that delayed response and recurrence could be assessed. Biopsies were taken from tofacitinib-treated patients at baseline and again at 4 and 24 weeks into treatment, and several of those patients also had a later scalp biopsy. RNA came from the PAXgene miRNA kit for fixed scalp, the miRNeasy kit for PBMCs, and the RNeasy kit for mouse skin. Clonality in the scalp was compared among normal scalp (n=4), patchy alopecia areata scalp (n=8), and alopecia totalis/universalis scalp (n=8). On the human side, TCRbeta sequencing was run on scalp tissue and on sorted CD4+ and CD8+ peripheral blood T cells from healthy controls and from alopecia areata patients with either patchy or totalis/universalis disease. Findings and caveats that apply to the study as a whole: Because the treated cohort was small and had just a single nonresponder, larger studies are needed to establish links between baseline CD8+ expansion and response. Scalp TCR repertoire analysis is complicated because resident alphabeta T cells in normal human skin are also sequenced, whereas mouse skin is dominated by gammadelta T cells. Lesional scalp, especially in alopecia totalis/universalis, showed higher clonality and more expanded CD8+ clones than normal scalp, suggesting antigenic drive. Scalp clonality and the number of expanded CD8+ clones among the top 100 scalp clones were significantly decreased by tofacitinib. During tofacitinib treatment, many expanded lesional clones remained in scalp and blood, and this persistence may partly explain relapse after treatment is stopped. Shared TCR sequences between patients were less evident than in mice, which may be partly attributable to HLA diversity in the patient population.

Library preparation used the immunoSEQ multiplex PCR assay. RNA was extracted from all samples and reverse transcribed into cDNA as template for TCR sequencing. SuperScript III was used to make first-strand cDNA, primed with a 2:1 mix of oligo-dT and random hexamers. A synthetic immune receptor repertoire was used to measure amplification bias, and any remaining bias was corrected computationally. The study's own analysis went as follows. Raw reads were preprocessed for error removal, and CDR3 was defined according to IMGT conventions as running from the conserved cysteine to phenylalanine. To get clonality, Shannon entropy was normalized by log2 of the number of productive unique TCRs and the result was subtracted from 1. Whether each scalp clone was CD4 or CD8 was inferred by checking scalp TCRbeta sequences against the CD4 and CD8 repertoires from sorted blood. TCRdb took over this immuneACCESS table, retaining in-frame rearrangements with V and J assigned. Such tables are incomplete; in checked studies, under half of the missing clones stem from an unresolved V gene, and the remainder is unexplained. V and J calls and clone size are as listed in that table; D and trimming were resolved from the DNA. The sample records about 190,000 clones, more than 55% of which are singletons. Around 0.7% of the sample goes to the ten largest clones.

Via the germline V gene (reference sequence), CDR1 is GTSNPN and CDR2 SVGIG. Relative to germline, V is 2 bases shorter and J is 4 bases shorter, with 9 bases between their ends. The CDR3 numbers 13 residues from cysteine through phenylalanine. Only the CDR3 DNA is retained, 39 bases long and in frame from the first base. Read against the paper, the sample's time point label means: 4 weeks on oral tofacitinib. The treatment or condition label on this specimen signifies: oral pan-JAK inhibitor, 5-10 mg twice daily. From alopecia areata patients, peripheral blood was collected along with lesional scalp punch biopsies. After PBMCs were isolated by density centrifugation and stained for CD3, CD4 and CD8, a FACSAria was used to sort CD4+ and CD8+ T cells.

The TCR comes from a human donor with alopecia areata. Sequences were derived from CD4+ T cells sorted from blood, sampled at week 4, from a patient treated with tofacitinib. The sequence is built from TRBV30 and TRBJ1-5; tentative D gene TRBD1, with 6 bases matching. CDR3 region: CAWSYGQNQPQHF. The DNA reads TGTGCCTGGAGTTACGGACAGAATCAGCCCCAGCATTTT.